Detailed here is one T cell receptor (beta chain). Its antigen is unknown. J gave up 8 bases and V 3 bases, and 6 bases lay outside the gene matches. From germline, CDR1 is SQVTM and CDR2 ANQGSEA. The CDR3 runs to 13 residues. Amplification targeted the TCR beta CDR3 regions, with RNA transcripts as the source material. First-round RT-PCR used HTBI primers; second-round multiplex PCR followed. TCRdb called the multiplex PCR reads again in MiXCR, with one record for every CDR3 protein. The table includes 600,000 to 950,000 distinct CDR3 sequences, 40% detected once. This specimen belongs to a study of Graves' ophthalmopathy and Graves' hyperthyroidism. General study findings and limits: Among thyroid clonotypes expanded above 0.001 frequency, most also appeared in blood.

Clinical symptoms, serum thyroxine, TRAb, thyroid ultrasound and orbital computed tomography were relied on for diagnosis. Specimen: peripheral blood. The TCR sequence derives from an adult man with Graves' ophthalmopathy. V gene TRBV29-1 combines with J gene TRBJ1-2, with 10 nucleotides matching TRBD1. CDR3 protein: CSVEAGQGGGYTF. The DNA of the CDR3 is TGCAGCGTTGAGGCCGGACAGGGGGGCGGCTACACCTTC.